The clone carrying this T cell receptor beta chain was detected ten times or more. Its matching antigen is unknown. Recently diagnosed hyperthyroidism of less than 2 months' duration affected patients aged 18 to 65. Diagnosing involved the use of clinical symptoms, serum thyroxine and TRAb, thyroid ultrasound and orbital computed tomography. PBMCs came from over 8.5 ml fresh peripheral blood. This sample is part of a study of T cells in Graves' hyperthyroidism and ophthalmopathy. The CDR3 has 18 amino acids. Trimming stripped 0 bases from V and 0 bases from J, with 15 bases between. CDR1 is SGHRS, CDR2 YFSETQ, per germline. Overall study results and limits: Peripheral blood also featured most of the thyroid clonotypes expanded above 0.001.

RNA transcripts gave rise to amplified TCR beta CDR3 regions. The HTBI set primed first-round TCR CDR3 RT-PCR. Each CDR3 protein gets one entry after TCRdb re-called the multiplex PCR reads with MiXCR. The table lists 190,000 or so distinct CDR3 sequences, 15% to 20% of them singletons. Input material: blood. The TCR originated in a man aged 35-49 years with Graves' hyperthyroidism. The chain uses TRBV5-1 and TRBJ2-2; D may correspond to TRBD1 or TRBD2 (5 bases each). This CDR3 reads CASSLAVGVAANTGELFF. The CDR3 DNA reads as TGCGCCAGCAGCTTGGCTGTGGGGGTAGCCGCGAACACCGGGGAGCTGTTTTTT.